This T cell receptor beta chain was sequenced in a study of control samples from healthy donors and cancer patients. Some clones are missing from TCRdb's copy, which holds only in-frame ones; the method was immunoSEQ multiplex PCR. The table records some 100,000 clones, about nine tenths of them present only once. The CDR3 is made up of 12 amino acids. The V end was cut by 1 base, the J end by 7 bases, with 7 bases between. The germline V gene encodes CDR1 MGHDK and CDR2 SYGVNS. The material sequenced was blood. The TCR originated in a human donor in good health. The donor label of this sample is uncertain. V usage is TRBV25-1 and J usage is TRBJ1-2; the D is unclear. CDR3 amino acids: CASSELGIGYTF. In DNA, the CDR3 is TGTGCCAGCAGTGAATTAGGTATTGGCTACACCTTC.